A single sample is the source of the 12 T cell receptor beta chains below, sequenced in a study of blood T cell repertoires in COVID-19. Sequencing was performed with immunoSEQ multiplex PCR; in TCRdb, only in-frame clones are kept and a portion is missing. The sample lists around 250,000 clones; around 88% were seen once. Sequenced material: PBMCs or T cells enriched from blood (not recorded which). The receptors derive from a woman aged 40 to 55 with acute COVID-19.

The CDR3 loop reads CASSYSGTGVFKQYV. CDR3 DNA sequence: TGTGCCAGCAGTTACTCCGGGACAGGGGTCTTTAAGCAGTACGTC. The rearrangement links TRBV6-2 or TRBV6-3 to TRBJ2-7; 10 nucleotides agree with TRBD1. CDR1 and CDR2 (germline): MNHEY, SVGEGT. The CDR3 runs 15 residues. V shed 0 bases, J shed 8 bases, and the junction held 7 bases outside the gene matches.

The chain joins TRBV7-2 to TRBJ2-3; a possible D gene is TRBD1 (5 bases). This CDR3 contains 13 residues. Trimming took off 4 bases at V and 1 base at J, with 6 bases between the two ends. The germline CDR1 and CDR2 sequences are SGHTA and FQGNSA. CDR3 region: CASSWGGTDTQYF. The DNA of the CDR3 is TGTGCCAGCAGCTGGGGCGGCACAGATACGCAGTATTTT. The full variable domain, in which reference TRBV7-2 and TRBJ2-3 provide the parts outside the CDR3, is GAGVSQSPSNKVTEKGKDVELRCDPISGHTALYWYRQSLGQGLEFLIYFQGNSAPDKSGLPSDRFSAERTGGSVSTLTIQRTQQEDSAVYLCASSWGGTDTQYFGPGTRLTVL.

This clone was seen just once. The rearrangement links TRBV30 to TRBJ2-1; weak D call: TRBD2 (6 bases). From germline, CDR1 is GTSNPN and CDR2 SVGIG (reference sequence). The CDR3 is made up of 13 amino acids. Trimming cost V 5 bases and J 4 bases, with 12 bases left between them. In nucleotides, the CDR3 is TGTGCCTGGGGGACTGTATATTACAATGAGCAGTTCTTC. Its protein is CAWGTVYYNEQFF.

The rearrangement links TRBV5-1 to TRBJ1-5; no definite D call. CDR3 length: 14 residues. CDR1 and CDR2 (germline): SGHRS, YFSETQ. Trimming shortened V by 0 bases and J by 3 bases, and 7 bases separated the two germline ends. CDR3 bases: TGCGCCAGCAGCTTGGGAGGGTTCAATCAGCCCCAGCATTTT. It specifies CASSLGGFNQPQHF.

The CDR3 DNA reads as TGTGCTGCCGCCAGGGGTGGCGACCAAGAGACCCAGTACTTC. This gives the protein CAAARGGDQETQYF. The chain employs TRBV6-5 and TRBJ2-5; tentative D call: TRBD1 (6 bases). CDR1 and CDR2 (germline): MNHEY, SVGAGI. This CDR3 is built from 14 residues.

V usage is TRBV2 and J usage is TRBJ1-5; 7 positions agree with TRBD1. The J segment lost 6 bases and the V segment lost 7 bases, leaving 12 bases of the junction unmatched. Per the germline V gene, CDR1 is SNHLY and CDR2 is FYNNEI. The CDR3 totals 15 residues. In DNA, the CDR3 is TGTGCCAGCAATGTAGACAGGGCCGGCGGTCAGCCCCAGCATTTT. This codes for CASNVDRAGGQPQHF.

The J gene is TRBJ2-7, the V gene TRBV28, with 7 bases aligning to TRBD1. Germline CDR1 MDHEN, CDR2 SYDVKM. This CDR3 region has 13 residues. V was pared by 6 bases and J by 7 bases, with 9 bases of the junction left unmatched. The CDR3 DNA is TGTGCCAGCAGATTGACAGGGTGGGGAGAGCAGTACTTC. It encodes CASRLTGWGEQYF.

The chain combines TRBV7-2 with TRBJ1-5; tentative D call: TRBD1 (6 bases). Looked up from germline, CDR1 is SGHTA and CDR2 is FQGNSA. V lost 4 bases to trimming and J lost 7 bases, with 11 bases between them. This CDR3 has 13 amino acids. The CDR3 sequence is CASSSTGGQPQHF. The DNA for the CDR3 is TGTGCCAGCAGCTCTACGGGGGGCCAGCCCCAGCATTTT.

This chain connects TRBV6-5 to TRBJ1-1; TRBD1 is a possible D gene (6 bases). CDR3 length: 16 amino acids. Trimming removed 0 bases from V and 2 bases from J, with 13 bases in between. Germline CDR1 reads MNHEY; CDR2 reads SVGAGI. The CDR3: CASSYSRGGANTEAFF. As DNA, the CDR3 is TGTGCCAGCAGTTACTCGAGAGGGGGGGCTAACACTGAAGCTTTCTTT.

The chain is built from TRBV6-5 and TRBJ2-1; 16 bases match TRBD2. The V and J ends lost 7 bases and 8 bases, in that order; junction bases with no gene match: 5. The CDR3 covers 15 residues. Germline V gene lookup returns CDR1 MNHEY and CDR2 SVGAGI. In DNA, the CDR3 is TGTGCCAGCAAGGGACTAGCGGGAGGGCCGGATGAGCAGTTCTTC. As protein: CASKGLAGGPDEQFF.

CDR3 loop: CASSSPGGKLFF. CDR3 bases: TGTGCCAGCAGTTCCCCGGGGGGAAAACTGTTTTTT. V is TRBV27 and J is TRBJ1-4, with D tentatively TRBD1 (5 bases). The V end lost 4 bases, the J end lost 10 bases, and 10 bases lay between the germline ends. This CDR3 comprises 12 residues. CDR1 is MNHEY and CDR2 is SMNVEV in the germline V gene (reference sequence).

The chain carries TRBV27 and TRBJ1-5; 7 nucleotides agree with TRBD1. V lost 10 bases, J lost 1 base, and 4 bases stayed unmatched. Looked up from germline, CDR1 is MNHEY and CDR2 is SMNVEV (reference sequence). The CDR3 totals 13 residues. The CDR3 sequence is CATGTVSNQPQHF. Here the CDR3 DNA reads TGTGCCACTGGGACAGTCAGCAATCAGCCCCAGCATTTT.